What follows are 31 T cell receptor beta chains derived from one specimen sequenced in a study of OX40 agonist ivuxolimab in advanced cancers. Data came from immunoSEQ multiplex PCR; TCRdb stores just in-frame clones and leaves some out. The sample has approximately 90,000 clones, 91% seen once. Sequenced material: CD4+ or CD8+ T cells sorted from blood, taken in a trial of the OX40 agonist ivuxolimab. The receptor set was obtained from an adult with an advanced solid tumor such as melanoma, head and neck, liver or kidney cancer.

For this clone: The same CDR3 can be traced to other DNA sequences in this sample. V is TRBV28 and J is TRBJ1-4, with 7 bases that match TRBD1. This CDR3 has 14 residues. Unmatched junction bases numbered 4, after V lost 4 bases and J lost 5 bases. The V gene's germline CDR1 is MDHEN and CDR2 SYDVKM. The chain's CDR3 is CASSSGQLNEKLFF. The CDR3 region has the DNA TGTGCCAGCAGTTCGGGACAGCTAAATGAAAAACTGTTTTTT.

J is TRBJ1-2 and V is TRBV5-1; D call uncertain. The germline V gene has CDR1 SGHRS and CDR2 YFSETQ. The V end was cut by 1 base, the J end by 8 bases, with 18 bases between. The length of the CDR3 is 15 residues. DNA of the CDR3: TGCGCCAGCAGCTTGTTTGGGGAGCGGGGTGAGGGCTACACCTTC. It translates to CASSLFGERGEGYTF. Filled out from reference TRBV5-1 and TRBJ1-2, the complete variable domain reads KAGVTQTPRYLIKTRGQQVTLSCSPISGHRSVSWYQQTPGQGLQFLFEYFSETQRNKGNFPGRFSGRQFSNSRSEMNVSTLELGDSALYLCASSLFGERGEGYTFGSGTRLTVV.

This sequence joins TRBV11-2 and TRBJ1-1, with TRBD1 matching over 7 bases. This CDR3 is built from 14 residues. CDR1 is SGHAT, CDR2 FQNNGV, per germline. J gave up 5 bases and V 5 bases, and 8 bases lay outside the gene matches. The CDR3 loop is CASSAQGVGTEAFF. CDR3 sequence (DNA): TGTGCCAGCAGCGCCCAGGGGGTTGGGACTGAAGCTTTCTTT.

This chain connects TRBV28 to TRBJ2-7, with TRBD1 matching over 9 bases. The germline gives CDR1 MDHEN, CDR2 SYDVKM. The CDR3 runs 15 residues. V lost 2 bases, J lost 1 base, and 3 bases stayed unmatched. In DNA form, the CDR3 reads TGTGCCAGCAGTTTAAGACAGGGGGTGTCCTACGAGCAGTACTTC. Translating gives CASSLRQGVSYEQYF.

The chain uses TRBV7-8 and TRBJ2-7; 11 nucleotides agree with TRBD1. Germline V gene lookup returns CDR1 SGHVS and CDR2 FQNEAQ. This CDR3 region has 14 residues. V lost 7 bases, J lost 5 bases, and 7 bases stayed unmatched. Here the CDR3 reads CASTIGTGGNEQYF. CDR3 nucleotide sequence: TGTGCCAGCACCATAGGGACAGGGGGGAACGAGCAGTACTTC.

The CDR3 sequence: CASSLTGTAKEKLFF. CDR3 nucleotide sequence: TGCGCCAGCAGCCTTACCGGGACGGCAAAAGAAAAACTGTTTTTT. J is TRBJ1-4 and V is TRBV5-1, with a possible D match to TRBD1 (5 bases). The CDR3 sequence is 15 residues long. CDR1 and CDR2 from the germline V gene are SGHRS and YFSETQ. The germline V and J ends were trimmed by 4 bases and 8 bases, with 18 bases remaining between them.

The chain combines TRBV30 with TRBJ1-2, with 8 positions matching TRBD1. Looked up from germline, CDR1 is GTSNPN and CDR2 is SVGIG (reference sequence). The CDR3 length is 13 residues. V dropped 0 bases and J dropped 8; count of bases not matched to a gene: 5. Written as DNA, the CDR3 is TGTGCCTGGAGTGTACAGGGGGGAAAGGGCTACACCTTC. The encoded protein is CAWSVQGGKGYTF.

In nucleotides, the CDR3 is TGTGCCAGCAGTGACGGCCCCACTGGGGCCAACGTCCTGACTTTC. It yields the protein CASSDGPTGANVLTF. This chain connects TRBV2 to TRBJ2-6; D remains unclear. The germline CDR1 and CDR2 sequences are SNHLY and FYNNEI. The CDR3 extends over 15 amino acids. Trimming removed 3 bases from V and 2 bases from J, with 8 bases in between. The whole variable domain, remainder taken from reference TRBV2 and TRBJ2-6, is EPEVTQTPSHQVTQMGQEVILRCVPISNHLYFYWYRQILGQKVEFLVSFYNNEISEKSEIFDDQFSVERPDGSNFTLKIRSTKLEDSAMYFCASSDGPTGANVLTFGAGSRLTVL.

The CDR3 DNA follows: TGTGCCAGTAGTATGGGCTGGGGGAGCTCCTACGAGCAGTACTTC. It encodes CASSMGWGSSYEQYF. J is TRBJ2-7 and V is TRBV19; D might be TRBD1 or TRBD2, each matching 5 bases. Germline V CDR1 and CDR2: LNHDA, SQIVND (reference sequence). The CDR3 consists of 15 residues. V lost 3 bases and J lost 0, with 12 bases in between.

The CDR3 nucleotides read TGTGCCAGCTCTCGAACTAGCGGGCTCACCTACAATGAGCAGTTCTTC. Its translation is CASSRTSGLTYNEQFF. The chain carries TRBV18 and TRBJ2-1; TRBD2 matches at 9 bases. This CDR3 is 16 amino acids long. The V segment lost 6 bases and the J segment 2 bases; nucleotides outside the gene matches: 8. The germline gives CDR1 KGHSH, CDR2 LQKENI.

V and J are TRBV5-1 and TRBJ2-7; TRBD2 matches at 7 bases. V trimming: 4 bases; J trimming: 3 bases; junction bases outside the gene matches: 10. Germline assignment: CDR1 SGHRS and CDR2 YFSETQ. The CDR3 runs to 15 residues. In DNA, the CDR3 is TGCGCCAGCAGCGCTATCTCCGGGAGGTACTACGAGCAGTACTTC. This gives the protein CASSAISGRYYEQYF.

This rearrangement joins TRBV23-1 to TRBJ2-3; 8 positions agree with TRBD2. TRBV23-1 is known as an ORF, though its function is uncertain. V shed 0 bases, J shed 11 bases, and the junction held 10 bases outside the gene matches. The length of the CDR3 is 15 residues. The CDR3 DNA reads TGCGCCAGCAGTCAATCTAGACCGGGGGGGACCAAGCAGTATTTT. It is translated as CASSQSRPGGTKQYF.

The chain links TRBV30 to TRBJ1-1; TRBD1 might be the D (5 bases). Germline lookup yields CDR1 GTSNPN and CDR2 SVGIG (reference sequence). The CDR3 is 12 residues long. The V and J ends lost 1 base and 3 bases respectively, with 6 bases between them. CDR3 residues: CAWSGGDTEAFF. As DNA, the CDR3 is TGTGCCTGGAGTGGGGGGGACACTGAAGCTTTCTTT.

The gene calls are TRBV4-1 and TRBJ2-7; possibly TRBD1 for D (6 bases). This CDR3 has 18 amino acids. V was pared by 0 bases and J by 0 bases, with 18 bases between. CDR1 is MGHRA, CDR2 YSYEKL, per germline. Written as DNA, the CDR3 is TGCGCCAGCAGCCAAGATCCTCCAGGGGTTGTGACCTCCTACGAGCAGTACTTC. Protein: CASSQDPPGVVTSYEQYF.

The chain carries TRBV7-3 and TRBJ2-1; perhaps D is TRBD1 or TRBD2 (5 bases each). Germline V gene sequence: CDR1 SGHTA, CDR2 FQGTGA. The germline V and J ends were trimmed by 11 bases and 7 bases, with 18 bases remaining between them. There are 13 residues in the CDR3. As DNA, the CDR3 is TGTGCCGGATTTTTATGGGACGCAAATGAGCAGTTCTTC. It codes for CAGFLWDANEQFF.

The chain employs TRBV19 and TRBJ1-5; TRBD1 matches at 7 bases. J was trimmed by 0 bases and V by 8 bases; bases with no gene match: 10. Germline V gene sequence: CDR1 LNHDA, CDR2 SQIVND (reference sequence). The CDR3 has 16 residues. This CDR3 is CASLAEGAVSNQPQHF. In nucleotides, the CDR3 is TGTGCCAGTCTTGCAGAGGGGGCGGTTAGCAATCAGCCCCAGCATTTT.

The chain recombines TRBV4-1 with TRBJ1-5; weak D call: TRBD1 (6 bases). This CDR3 spans 17 amino acids. Germline V gene sequence: CDR1 MGHRA, CDR2 YSYEKL. V shed 0 bases and J shed 2 bases, with 14 bases lying between them. CDR3 nucleotide sequence: TGCGCCAGCAGCCAAGATCCCTCAGGGGCGGGCAATCAGCCCCAGCATTTT. Amino acid sequence: CASSQDPSGAGNQPQHF.

V usage is TRBV5-1 and J usage is TRBJ2-7; tentatively, D is TRBD2 (5 bases). The V and J ends lost 1 base and 7 bases respectively, with 15 bases between them. This CDR3 has 14 amino acids. CDR1 is SGHRS and CDR2 is YFSETQ in the germline V gene. CDR3 sequence (DNA): TGCGCCAGCAGCTTGTCAAACCTCGCGGGTGAGCAGTACTTC. Translated: CASSLSNLAGEQYF.

V and J are TRBV7-9 and TRBJ1-4; D possibly corresponds to TRBD1 (6 bases). With 4 bases removed from V and 14 bases from J, the gap between germline ends came to 14 bases. CDR1 SEHNR and CDR2 FQNEAQ come from the germline V gene (reference sequence). CDR3 length equals 12 residues. CDR3 sequence (DNA): TGTGCCAGCAGCTCACAGGGTGGTTGGCTGTTTTTT. Translation: CASSSQGGWLFF.

The rearrangement links TRBV27 to TRBJ2-1; tentatively, D is TRBD2 (6 bases). The CDR3 is made up of 16 amino acids. The V end was cut by 5 bases, the J end by 0 bases, with 14 bases between. The germline CDR1 and CDR2 sequences are MNHEY and SMNVEV (reference sequence). CDR3 bases: TGTGCCAGCAGTCCGCGCTCGGGAGCCTCCTACAATGAGCAGTTCTTC. It is translated as CASSPRSGASYNEQFF.

The V call is TRBV6-5, the J call TRBJ2-7; the D is unclear. The V gene lost 7 bases and the J gene lost 0 bases, with 7 bases spanning the gap. The CDR3 is 12 residues long. CDR1 is MNHEY and CDR2 is SVGAGI in the germline V gene. The CDR3 region has the DNA TGTGCCAGCAACTCAGCCTCCTACGAGCAGTACTTC. This sequence encodes CASNSASYEQYF.

This clone has just one count. This chain uses TRBV2 with TRBJ1-2; TRBD1 aligns across 7 bases. V shed 8 bases, J shed 4 bases, and the junction held 13 bases outside the gene matches. Germline V gives CDR1 SNHLY, CDR2 FYNNEI. The CDR3 loop spans 15 amino acids. CDR3 sequence (DNA): TGTGCCAGCCAGAAGGGGCAGGGGGAAGGCTATGGCTACACCTTC. It codes for CASQKGQGEGYGYTF.

The CDR3 region is CAISGGTSGTGELFF. The CDR3 DNA follows: TGTGCCATCAGTGGAGGGACTAGCGGCACCGGGGAGCTGTTTTTT. J is TRBJ2-2 and V is TRBV10-3, with 11 nucleotides matching TRBD2. Germline assignment: CDR1 ENHRY and CDR2 SYGVKD. Germline trimming cut 4 bases from V and 4 bases from J; bases unmatched to any gene: 2. The CDR3 runs 15 residues.

This chain uses TRBV5-1 with TRBJ1-1; TRBD1 matches 9 bases. Germline CDR1 and CDR2: SGHRS and YFSETQ. V trimming: 5 bases; J trimming: 1 base; junction bases outside the gene matches: 18. This CDR3 contains 19 residues. The CDR3 protein is CASRSGTGSSLIRNTEAFF. CDR3 nucleotide sequence: TGCGCCAGCAGATCCGGGACAGGGTCCTCTCTCATAAGGAACACTGAAGCTTTCTTT.

The chain links TRBV5-1 to TRBJ2-5, with D possibly being TRBD2 (5 bases). CDR1 is SGHRS and CDR2 is YFSETQ in the germline V gene. The CDR3 covers 14 residues. The V end was cut by 0 bases, the J end by 4 bases, with 10 bases between. The CDR3: CASSLGAGSETQYF. The CDR3 bases are TGCGCCAGCAGCTTGGGGGCGGGCTCAGAGACCCAGTACTTC.

The CDR3 region has the DNA TGTGCCAGCAGTTACTCGAAGGACAGGGCCTACGAGCAGTACTTC. Amino acid sequence: CASSYSKDRAYEQYF. The chain recombines TRBV6-5 with TRBJ2-7, with 8 nucleotides matching TRBD1. Losses at the gene ends were 0 bases for V and 2 bases for J; bases not matched to a gene: 3. Looked up from germline, CDR1 is MNHEY and CDR2 is SVGAGI. The CDR3 spans 15 residues.

In this sample, this clone turned up once. The V call is TRBV6-7, the J call TRBJ2-7; D uncertain. TRBV6-7 is labeled an ORF, and its function is uncertain. The ends were cut back, 0 bases at V and 5 bases at J, with 14 bases in the middle. This CDR3 contains 15 residues. The CDR3 DNA follows: TGTGCCAGCAGTTACTCGGATAGGGTTTGCCACGAGCAGTACTTC. It codes for CASSYSDRVCHEQYF.

The chain links TRBV5-6 to TRBJ2-7; D may be TRBD1 or TRBD2 (5 bases each). CDR1 and CDR2 from the germline V gene are SGHDT and YYEEEE. The CDR3 loop spans 15 amino acids. Trimming shortened V by 5 bases and J by 1 base, and 16 bases separated the two germline ends. CDR3 in DNA: TGTGCCAGCAGACTATACGGGGCCGATTCCTACGAGCAGTACTTC. Protein sequence: CASRLYGADSYEQYF.

The table lists this clone with a count of one. This chain links TRBV27 with TRBJ1-2, with D perhaps TRBD1 (6 bases). Germline CDR1 and CDR2: MNHEY and SMNVEV (reference sequence). V shed 2 bases and J shed 7 bases, with 14 bases lying between them. The CDR3 totals 14 residues. As DNA, the CDR3 is TGTGCCAGCAGTTTACAGGGACATTACGGTGGCTACACCTTC. This encodes CASSLQGHYGGYTF.

The chain carries TRBV28 and TRBJ2-7, with TRBD1 matching over 8 bases. Germline V lookup: CDR1 MDHEN, CDR2 SYDVKM. J was trimmed by 6 bases and V by 3 bases; bases with no gene match: 7. The CDR3 length is 14 residues. The CDR3 bases are TGTGCCAGCAGTTTGGGGACAGGTTTTGGCGAGCAGTACTTC. Its translation is CASSLGTGFGEQYF.

V is TRBV9 and J is TRBJ2-2, with D unresolved. The V end was cut by 0 bases, the J end by 0 bases, with 9 bases between. CDR1 and CDR2 (germline): SGDLS, YYNGEE. This CDR3 region has 16 residues. CDR3 sequence (DNA): TGTGCCAGCAGCGTAGTGGCCAAAGCGAACACCGGGGAGCTGTTTTTT. Amino acids: CASSVVAKANTGELFF.